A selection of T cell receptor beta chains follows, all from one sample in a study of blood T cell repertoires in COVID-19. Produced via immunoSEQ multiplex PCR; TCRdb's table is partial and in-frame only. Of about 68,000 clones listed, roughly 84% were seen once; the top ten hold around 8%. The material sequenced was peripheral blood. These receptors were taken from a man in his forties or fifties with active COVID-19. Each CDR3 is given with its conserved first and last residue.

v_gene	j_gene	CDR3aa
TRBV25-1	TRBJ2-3	CAVGQRAPDTQYF
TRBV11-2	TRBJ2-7	CASSLGQGPSYEQYF
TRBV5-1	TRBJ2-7	CASSLDRGDEQYF
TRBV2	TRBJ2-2	CASTQTNTGELFF
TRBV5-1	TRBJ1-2	CASSPLGQGNGYTF
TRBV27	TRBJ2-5	CASSLFSGGQETQYF
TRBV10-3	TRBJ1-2	CAISESAQGSFYGYTF
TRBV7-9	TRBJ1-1	CASSSDGPGAAFF
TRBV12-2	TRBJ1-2	CASRLVFRPAANYGYTF
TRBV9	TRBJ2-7	CASSAVGQPRDEQYF
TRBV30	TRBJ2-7	CAWDLGTGSYEQYF
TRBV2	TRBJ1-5	CASSWTGGQPQHF
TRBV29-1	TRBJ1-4	CSVTLGSSNEKLFF
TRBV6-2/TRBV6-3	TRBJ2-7	CASSSTGNYEQYF
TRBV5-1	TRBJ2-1	CASSPGASGSEYFF
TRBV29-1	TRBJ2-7	CSVVAGVFYEQYF
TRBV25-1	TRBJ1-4	CASSGPGRGEKLFF
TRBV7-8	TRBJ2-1	CASSPRFF
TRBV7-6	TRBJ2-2	CASSMGLAATGAGELFF
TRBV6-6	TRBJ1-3	CASSLHSGNTIYF
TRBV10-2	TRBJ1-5	CASSESPGNSNQPQHF
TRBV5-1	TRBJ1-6	CASSSRDSYYNSPLHF
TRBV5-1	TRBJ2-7	CASSPATGLSSYEQYF
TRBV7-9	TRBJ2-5	CASSFGQAGTQYF
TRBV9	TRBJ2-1	CASSVVMGSSYNEQFF
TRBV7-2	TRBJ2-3	CASQSGGAGDTQYF
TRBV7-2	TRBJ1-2	CASSRGVYGYTF
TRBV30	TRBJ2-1	CAWTFLRGGEQFF
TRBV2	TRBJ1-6	CASRPGRGTMGPLHF
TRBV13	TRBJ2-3	CASSIRTSGSEDTQYF
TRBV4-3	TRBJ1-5	CASSQDRTGNQPQHF
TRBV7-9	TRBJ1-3	CASSFTGYTSGNTIYF
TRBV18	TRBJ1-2	CASSPGQGKSYGYTF
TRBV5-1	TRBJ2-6	CASSPQGLGANVLTF
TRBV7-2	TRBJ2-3	CASSVGLTTDTQYF
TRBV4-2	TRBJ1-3	CASSQEGQGLENTIYF
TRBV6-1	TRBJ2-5	CASSEWGLKETQYF
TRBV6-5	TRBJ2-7	CASSSGTGDYEQYF
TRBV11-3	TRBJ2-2	CASSPNTGELFF
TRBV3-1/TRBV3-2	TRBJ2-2	CASSQGGTSNTGELFF
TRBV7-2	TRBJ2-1	CASSLAGSVEQFF
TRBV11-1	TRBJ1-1	CASSSRAAQGGSFF
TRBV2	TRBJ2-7	CASSEALTGSQYF
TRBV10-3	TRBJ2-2	CAIRGVRLTGELFF
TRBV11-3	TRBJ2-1	CASSKGGSGNEQFF
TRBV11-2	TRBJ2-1	CASSSRTGGSNEQFF
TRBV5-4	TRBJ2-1	CASSPGTSGRARNEQFF
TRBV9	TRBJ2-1	CASSVDRGHYNEQFF
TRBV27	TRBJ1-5	CASSYGLPGYQPQHF
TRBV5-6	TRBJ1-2	CASSLDRDYGYTF
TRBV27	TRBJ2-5	CASSPTREQETQYF
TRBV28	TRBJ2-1	CASSFQNRGQFF
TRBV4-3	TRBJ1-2	CASSFLTGTGGSYGYTF